Each of the 28 T cell receptor beta chains below was sequenced from the same sample in a study of CD8 T cells in ankylosing spondylitis. TCRdb re-called the 5' RACE reads with MiXCR, one entry per CDR3 protein. The table has roughly 120,000 distinct CDR3 sequences, roughly an eighth seen once. The sequencing sample was made of blood, either unsorted or a sorted T cell fraction (not recorded which). The receptors shown here come from a female donor with ankylosing spondylitis or in good health (not recorded which).

The chain couples TRBV19 to TRBJ2-2; 8 bases map to TRBD2. The CDR3 runs to 15 residues. J lost 6 bases, V lost 3 bases, and 6 bases had no gene match. The V gene's germline CDR1 is LNHDA and CDR2 SQIVND (reference sequence). The CDR3 nucleotides read TGTGCCAGTAGTATCTCTGCGGGGGGTGCCGGGGAGCTGTTTTTT. Residues: CASSISAGGAGELFF.

This clonotype was recorded at least ten times. The DNA for the CDR3 is TGTGCCAGCAGCGTAGCGGCGAGCACAGATACGCAGTATTTT. Residues: CASSVAASTDTQYF. The chain couples TRBV9 to TRBJ2-3, with unresolved D. The CDR3 has 14 amino acids. Germline values: CDR1 SGDLS, CDR2 YYNGEE. V shed 0 bases and J shed 0 bases, with 5 bases lying between them.

This clonotype was seen only a few times. The chain couples TRBV5-1 to TRBJ2-7; D gene ambiguous. The CDR3 has 13 residues. Germline V gene sequence: CDR1 SGHRS, CDR2 YFSETQ. V shed 5 bases and J shed 0 bases, with 9 bases lying between them. As DNA, the CDR3 is TGCGCCAGCAGAGAGACCCCCTCCTACGAGCAGTACTTC. Translated: CASRETPSYEQYF. The whole variable domain, filled in from reference TRBV5-1 and TRBJ2-7, reads KAGVTQTPRYLIKTRGQQVTLSCSPISGHRSVSWYQQTPGQGLQFLFEYFSETQRNKGNFPGRFSGRQFSNSRSEMNVSTLELGDSALYLCASRETPSYEQYFGPGTRLTVT.

This clonotype was seen only once. A read error is possible here, since a much larger clone lies one base away. The chain carries TRBV12-5 and TRBJ2-1; 9 bases map to TRBD2. The CDR3 length is 14 residues. Germline assignment: CDR1 LGHNT and CDR2 FRNRAP. The chain's CDR3 is CDSGLAGPYNEQFF. The CDR3 nucleotides read TGTGATAGTGGGCTAGCGGGGCCCTACAATGAGCAGTTCTTC.

The table lists this clonotype with a few counts. The J gene is TRBJ1-5, the V gene TRBV12-3 or TRBV12-4; TRBD1 matches at 7 bases. J lost 2 bases, V lost 5 bases, and 3 bases had no gene match. The CDR3 totals 14 residues. CDR3 DNA: TGTGCCAGCAGTGTAACAGGGGGCAATCAGCCCCAGCATTTT. Translating gives CASSVTGGNQPQHF.

In this sample, this clonotype turned up many times. The V call is TRBV15, the J call TRBJ2-3; D gene ambiguous. The CDR3 consists of 14 residues. V was shortened by 0 bases and J by 3 bases, with 7 bases between the two germline ends. CDR1 and CDR2 (germline): LNHNV, YYDKDF (reference sequence). CDR3 residues: CATSRDGLTDTQYF. CDR3 nucleotides: TGTGCCACCAGCAGAGACGGATTAACAGATACGCAGTATTTT.

CDR3 nucleotide sequence: TGTGCCAGCAGCCTAGCAGGGGGCGCTGGGTCACCCCTCCACTTT. This translates into CASSLAGGAGSPLHF. This chain connects TRBV6-1 to TRBJ1-6; 8 bases are a match to TRBD1. This CDR3 comprises 15 residues. The V segment lost 6 bases and the J segment 10 bases; nucleotides outside the gene matches: 11. Germline V CDR1 and CDR2: MNHNS, SASEGT.

This clonotype was detected only once. The chain carries TRBV2 and TRBJ1-6; the match to TRBD1 covers 7 bases. Germline lookup yields CDR1 SNHLY and CDR2 FYNNEI. The length of the CDR3 is 19 residues. CDR3 sequence reads: CTISPNLGTDSSYNSPLHF. The CDR3 DNA reads as TGTACCATCAGTCCCAATCTAGGGACAGACAGCTCCTATAATTCACCCCTCCACTTT. Supplemented by reference TRBV2 and TRBJ1-6, the full variable domain reads EPEVTQTPSHQVTQMGQEVILRCVPISNHLYFYWYRQILGQKVEFLVSFYNNEISEKSEIFDDQFSVERPDGSNFTLKIRSTKLEDSAMYFCTISPNLGTDSSYNSPLHFGNGTRLTVT.

This clonotype was seen repeatedly, ten times or more. The rearrangement uses TRBV20-1 and TRBJ2-7, with 13 positions matching TRBD2. The CDR3 spans 12 residues. CDR1 and CDR2 from the germline V gene are DFQATT and SNEGSKA (reference sequence). For the CDR3, the DNA is TGCAGCGCCGGGACTAGCGGGGACGAGCAGTACTTC. Amino acids: CSAGTSGDEQYF.

The CDR3 sequence is CASSPGGAGDNEQFF. CDR3 in DNA: TGCGCCAGCAGCCCCGGGGGAGCGGGAGACAATGAGCAGTTCTTC. V usage is TRBV5-1 and J usage is TRBJ2-1; 8 nucleotides line up with TRBD2. The CDR3 length is 15 residues. The germline gives CDR1 SGHRS, CDR2 YFSETQ. V gave up 4 bases and J gave up 5 bases; unmatched junction bases: 8.

The CDR3 protein is CASSFQISYEQYF. DNA of the CDR3: TGTGCCAGCAGCTTTCAGATATCCTACGAGCAGTACTTC. The V gene is TRBV7-2, the J gene TRBJ2-7, with unresolved D. The CDR3 length is 13 residues. Looked up from germline, CDR1 is SGHTA and CDR2 is FQGNSA. The V and J ends lost 3 bases and 1 base respectively, with 7 bases between them.

This chain connects TRBV18 to TRBJ1-1, with D possibly matching TRBD1 (6 bases). The CDR3 contains 13 residues. Germline CDR1 and CDR2: KGHSH and LQKENI. V dropped 5 bases and J dropped 3 bases, with 10 bases sitting between them. The CDR3 sequence is CASSSRQDTEAFF. The CDR3 DNA reads TGTGCCAGCTCATCGAGACAGGACACTGAAGCTTTCTTT. The whole variable domain, filled in from reference TRBV18 and TRBJ1-1, reads NAGVMQNPRHLVRRRGQEARLRCSPMKGHSHVYWYRQLPEEGLKFMVYLQKENIIDESGMPKERFSAEFPKEGPSILRIQQVVRGDSAAYFCASSSRQDTEAFFGQGTRLTVV.

This clonotype has at least ten counts. This chain uses TRBV29-1 with TRBJ1-4, with D perhaps TRBD1 (6 bases). The CDR3 runs to 14 residues. Germline lookup yields CDR1 SQVTM and CDR2 ANQGSEA. Trimming removed 3 bases at V and 5 bases at J, with 13 bases between. In nucleotides, the CDR3 is TGCAGCGTTGACGCCGGACAGTTGAATGAAAAACTGTTTTTT. This translates into CSVDAGQLNEKLFF.

Written as DNA, the CDR3 is TGTGCCACCAGTGGTTCCGGAGGACAGGAGATCCAAGAGACCCAGTACTTC. Its protein product is CATSGSGGQEIQETQYF. The chain uses TRBV24-1 and TRBJ2-5; 7 nucleotides agree with TRBD1. Germline V CDR1 and CDR2: KGHDR, SFDVKD. The CDR3 spans 17 residues. V lost 5 bases, J lost 1 base, and 12 bases stayed unmatched.

The genes are TRBV20-1 and TRBJ1-1; no clear D gene. The germline gives CDR1 DFQATT, CDR2 SNEGSKA (reference sequence). The CDR3 has 15 residues. The V and J ends lost 5 bases and 8 bases respectively, with 24 bases between them. The CDR3 region is CSAPEAELAGWEAFF. CDR3 sequence (DNA): TGCAGTGCTCCCGAAGCCGAGCTCGCGGGTTGGGAAGCTTTCTTT.

This clonotype was recorded at least ten times. The rearrangement joins TRBV7-2 to TRBJ2-1; D might be TRBD1 (6 bases). Trimming removed 5 bases at V and 4 bases at J, with 21 bases between. From germline, CDR1 is SGHTA and CDR2 FQGNSA. The CDR3 has 17 residues. CDR3 in amino acids: CASSPVVQGDPYNEQFF. The CDR3 bases are TGTGCCAGCAGCCCCGTAGTACAGGGCGACCCGTACAATGAGCAGTTCTTC.

This clonotype showed up just a few times. The chain links TRBV7-9 to TRBJ2-1; no firm D call. From germline, CDR1 is SEHNR and CDR2 FQNEAQ (reference sequence). Trimming removed 5 bases at V and 2 bases at J, with 16 bases between. The CDR3 consists of 16 residues. This CDR3 is CASSHLDSEAYNEQFF. The DNA for the CDR3 is TGTGCCAGCAGCCACTTAGATTCGGAAGCCTACAATGAGCAGTTCTTC.

This clonotype was counted only a few times. The chain employs TRBV9 and TRBJ1-2, with D unresolved. The CDR3 runs to 14 residues. Per the germline V gene, CDR1 is SGDLS and CDR2 is YYNGEE. With 4 bases removed from V and 1 base from J, the gap between germline ends came to 11 bases. CDR3 protein: CASSPLLFNYGYTF. DNA of the CDR3: TGTGCCAGCAGCCCTTTACTCTTTAACTATGGCTACACCTTC.

Notes on this clonotype: A much larger clonotype is one base distant, so this may be a read error. V gene TRBV5-1 combines with J gene TRBJ2-5; 7 bases map to TRBD1. CDR3 size: 15 residues. V dropped 5 bases and J dropped 3; count of bases not matched to a gene: 10. The germline V gene has CDR1 SGHRS and CDR2 YFSETQ. The CDR3 here is CASRIEGASKETQYF. The CDR3 DNA is TGCGCCAGCAGAATAGAGGGGGCTTCAAAAGAGACCCAGTACTTC.

This clonotype was counted at least ten times. V gene TRBV10-3 combines with J gene TRBJ2-5, with D perhaps matching TRBD1 or TRBD2 (7 bases each). The CDR3 spans 13 residues. V was clipped by 11 bases and J by 0 bases, with 13 bases between them. CDR1 and CDR2 from the germline V gene are ENHRY and SYGVKD. The CDR3 loop reads CAVQGGYQETQYF. CDR3 DNA: TGTGCCGTTCAGGGGGGGTACCAAGAGACCCAGTACTTC.

This clonotype was recorded at least ten times. This rearrangement joins TRBV3-1 to TRBJ2-1; D unclear. V was cut by 4 bases and J by 8 bases, with 9 bases left in between. Germline-derived CDR1 and CDR2 are LGHDT and YNNKEL (reference sequence). There are 12 residues in the CDR3. The CDR3, as DNA: TGTGCCAGCAGCCGCACAACCCATGAGCAGTTCTTC. As protein: CASSRTTHEQFF.

This clonotype occurred a few times. This rearrangement joins TRBV3-1 to TRBJ2-5; the D is unclear. CDR1 LGHDT and CDR2 YNNKEL come from the germline V gene (reference sequence). V was shortened by 1 base and J by 9 bases, with 24 bases between the two germline ends. This CDR3 comprises 17 residues. CDR3 sequence: CASSQARPTAGLGAQYF. CDR3 in DNA: TGTGCCAGCAGCCAAGCCCGCCCGACGGCCGGTCTGGGTGCCCAGTACTTC.

The chain employs TRBV5-5 and TRBJ1-1; 7 bases match TRBD1. The trim removed 4 bases at V and 7 bases at J, leaving 7 bases unmatched. This CDR3 comprises 13 residues. The germline V gene has CDR1 SGHKS and CDR2 YYEKEE (reference sequence). CDR3 amino acids: CASSNNRDSEAFF. The CDR3 nucleotides read TGTGCCAGCAGCAATAACCGGGACAGTGAAGCTTTCTTT.

Only a few counts were recorded for this clonotype. A read error may account for a junction end that differs from germline. The rearrangement joins TRBV7-3 to TRBJ1-1; no definite D call. Germline assignment: CDR1 SGHTA and CDR2 FQGTGA. The CDR3 covers 13 residues. CDR3 sequence (DNA): TGTGCCAGCAGCGGCTCACTAGGACGGTTAAGTATCTTT. Its protein product is CASSGSLGRLSIF. Supplemented by reference TRBV7-3 and TRBJ1-1, the full variable domain reads GAGVSQTPSNKVTEKGKYVELRCDPISGHTALYWYRQSLGQGPEFLIYFQGTGAADDSGLPNDRFFAVRPEGSVSTLKIQRTERGDSAVYLCASSGSLGRLSIFGQGTRLTVV.

V gene TRBV2 combines with J gene TRBJ1-3; unclear D gene. V gave up 0 bases and J gave up 9 bases, with 18 bases separating them. This CDR3 has 16 residues. The germline V gene has CDR1 SNHLY and CDR2 FYNNEI. The DNA of the CDR3 is TGTGCCAGCAGTGAAGCTGGTGGCAGTACGTTCGCCACCATATATTTT. Protein product: CASSEAGGSTFATIYF.

Many counts were recorded for this clonotype. J is TRBJ2-2 and V is TRBV3-1; the D gene is possibly TRBD2 (6 bases). Per germline, CDR1 LGHDT and CDR2 YNNKEL (reference sequence). Trimming cost V 4 bases and J 0 bases, with 12 bases left between them. The CDR3 extends over 16 amino acids. CDR3 in amino acids: CASSRRDSPNTGELFF. The CDR3, as DNA: TGTGCCAGCAGCCGTAGGGACTCGCCGAACACCGGGGAGCTGTTTTTT.

The rearrangement joins TRBV15 to TRBJ2-3; weak D call: TRBD2 (7 bases). V lost 1 base to trimming and J lost 5 bases, with 19 bases between them. This CDR3 is 17 amino acids long. The germline V gene encodes CDR1 LNHNV and CDR2 YYDKDF (reference sequence). The CDR3 nucleotides read TGTGCCACCAGCAGAGTTTTTGGGGGGGGCTATGGAGATACGCAGTATTTT. The encoded protein is CATSRVFGGGYGDTQYF.

The gene calls are TRBV30 and TRBJ2-3; D is unclear. The CDR3 is 12 amino acids. Germline CDR1 GTSNPN, CDR2 SVGIG (reference sequence). Deletions cut 3 bases from V and 5 bases from J, with 9 bases between. This chain's CDR3 is CAWRGQVDTQYF. The CDR3 bases are TGTGCCTGGAGGGGTCAGGTAGATACGCAGTATTTT.